The 25 T cell receptor beta chains in this list originate from one sample, sequenced in a study of blood T cell repertoires in COVID-19. Using immunoSEQ multiplex PCR, the repertoire was profiled, and TCRdb retains in-frame clones only, with some absent. Seen here are 200,000 to 250,000 clones, about 80% observed once, and the top ten hold under 1.5%. The material sequenced was PBMCs or T cells enriched from blood (not recorded which). Source of these receptors: a woman in her 40s with acute COVID-19.

The CDR3 coding sequence is TGTGCCAGCAGCTGGGCAAGTTCGGGAGGCTACACCTTC. This sequence encodes CASSWASSGGYTF. The chain combines TRBV7-8 with TRBJ1-2; D call uncertain. V lost 4 bases and J lost 8, with 14 bases in between. This CDR3 has 13 residues. CDR1 and CDR2 (germline): SGHVS, FQNEAQ.

The chain combines TRBV25-1 with TRBJ1-5, with D maybe TRBD1 (5 bases). The CDR3 contains 16 residues. V was cut by 1 base and J by 3 bases, with 13 bases left in between. From germline, CDR1 is MGHDK and CDR2 SYGVNS. The CDR3 coding sequence is TGTGCCAGCAGTGAATCGGCAGGGCGCGACAATCAGCCCCAGCATTTT. Its translation: CASSESAGRDNQPQHF.

The chain combines TRBV7-9 with TRBJ2-1; 8 nucleotides line up with TRBD2. CDR3 size: 14 residues. V was clipped by 5 bases and J by 7 bases; unmatched bases: 7. Germline V gene lookup returns CDR1 SEHNR and CDR2 FQNEAQ (reference sequence). CDR3 in amino acids: CASSTSGSGNEQFF. In nucleotides, the CDR3 is TGTGCCAGCAGCACCAGCGGGAGCGGGAATGAGCAGTTCTTC. The variable domain in full, completed from reference TRBV7-9 and TRBJ2-1, reads DTGVSQNPRHKITKRGQNVTFRCDPISEHNRLYWYRQTLGQGPEFLTYFQNEAQLEKSRLLSDRFSAERPKGSFSTLEIQRTEQGDSAMYLCASSTSGSGNEQFFGPGTRLTVL.

This clone was seen just once. The gene calls are TRBV11-3 and TRBJ2-3, with 8 bases that match TRBD2. The length of the CDR3 is 17 residues. The V gene end was trimmed by 1 base and the J gene end by 3 bases; junction bases not matched to a gene: 9. Germline loops: CDR1 SGHNT, CDR2 YENEEA. CDR3 DNA sequence: TGTGCCAGCAGCTTAGTGGTGGGTAGCGGGAAGACAGATACGCAGTATTTT. Protein sequence: CASSLVVGSGKTDTQYF.

The chain links TRBV5-4 to TRBJ2-3, with D maybe TRBD2 (7 bases). The V and J ends lost 4 bases and 5 bases respectively, with 17 bases between them. The germline V gene encodes CDR1 SGHNT and CDR2 YYREEE (reference sequence). The CDR3 extends over 15 amino acids. In DNA, the CDR3 is TGTGCCAGCAGCCCGCAAGGGGGGGCCGTAGATACGCAGTATTTT. Residues: CASSPQGGAVDTQYF.

The sample holds a few counts of this clone. This chain joins TRBV7-8 and TRBJ2-1, with a tentative D call TRBD1 (6 bases). The germline gives CDR1 SGHVS, CDR2 FQNEAQ. The V and J ends lost 6 bases and 2 bases respectively, with 11 bases between them. This CDR3 spans 14 amino acids. For the CDR3, the DNA is TGTGCCAGCAGGCGACAGGTTACCTACAATGAGCAGTTCTTC. This gives the protein CASRRQVTYNEQFF.

The V and J genes are TRBV29-1 and TRBJ2-1; D perhaps matches TRBD2 (6 bases). The CDR3 runs 14 residues. Germline CDR1 and CDR2: SQVTM and ANQGSEA. The V end lost 3 bases, the J end lost 7 bases, and 16 bases lay between the germline ends. The CDR3 reads CSVEAGIKGNEQFF. The DNA for the CDR3 is TGCAGCGTTGAGGCGGGAATCAAGGGAAATGAGCAGTTCTTC.

This sequence joins TRBV7-7 and TRBJ2-2, with 7 bases lining up with TRBD1. Losses at the gene ends were 0 bases for V and 4 bases for J; bases not matched to a gene: 5. The CDR3 spans 16 residues. Germline V CDR1 and CDR2: SSHAT, FNYEAQ (reference sequence). The CDR3 here is CASSLATGVGTGELFF. The DNA for the CDR3 is TGTGCCAGCAGCTTAGCCACAGGGGTTGGCACCGGGGAGCTGTTTTTT.

The CDR3 DNA sequence: TGTGCCACCAGTGACAATTGGGCGCCACGAAGCTACGAGCAGTACTTC. This gives the protein CATSDNWAPRSYEQYF. The rearrangement joins TRBV24-1 to TRBJ2-7; no firm D call. This CDR3 has 16 residues. V was pared by 4 bases and J by 3 bases, with 18 bases between. Germline V gene sequence: CDR1 KGHDR, CDR2 SFDVKD.

This rearrangement joins TRBV5-5 to TRBJ1-1, with 7 bases identical to TRBD1. The germline CDR1 and CDR2 sequences are SGHKS and YYEKEE (reference sequence). The CDR3 runs to 14 residues. V was pared by 0 bases and J by 7 bases, with 6 bases of the junction left unmatched. The chain's CDR3 is CASSLATGQHEAFF. The CDR3 bases are TGTGCCAGCAGCTTGGCGACAGGGCAGCATGAAGCTTTCTTT.

This rearrangement joins TRBV30 to TRBJ2-7, with D possibly TRBD1 on 6 matching bases. With 3 bases removed from V and 6 bases from J, the gap between germline ends came to 15 bases. Germline assignment: CDR1 GTSNPN and CDR2 SVGIG (reference sequence). The CDR3 is 13 residues long. In nucleotides, the CDR3 is TGTGCCTGGAGCCAGGGGACGTACGGCGAGCAGTACTTC. This translates into CAWSQGTYGEQYF. The whole variable domain, filled in from reference TRBV30 and TRBJ2-7, reads SQTIHQWPATLVQPVGSPLSLECTVEGTSNPNLYWYRQAAGRGLQLLFYSVGIGQISSEVPQNLSASRPQDRQFILSSKKLLLSDSGFYLCAWSQGTYGEQYFGPGTRLTVT.

About this clone itself: Mismatch with germline at one junction end may stem from a read error. The chain employs TRBV7-8 and TRBJ2-7, with 9 bases aligning to TRBD2. The length of the CDR3 is 15 residues. Germline values: CDR1 SGHVS, CDR2 FQNEAQ. The CDR3 DNA reads TGTGCCAGCAGCTTAGCTGGGACTAGCTCCCACGAGCAGTACTTC. This sequence encodes CASSLAGTSSHEQYF.

The chain recombines TRBV12-3 or TRBV12-4 with TRBJ2-2, with 7 nucleotides matching TRBD1. The CDR3 covers 13 residues. V shed 5 bases and J 7 bases; nucleotides not matched to a gene: 4. The chain's CDR3 is CASSPQGDGELFF. As DNA, the CDR3 is TGTGCCAGCAGTCCTCAGGGGGACGGGGAGCTGTTTTTT.

The chain combines TRBV7-3 with TRBJ1-2; 7 bases agree with TRBD1. The length of the CDR3 is 12 residues. CDR1 SGHTA and CDR2 FQGTGA come from the germline V gene. Germline trimming cut 2 bases from V and 8 bases from J; bases unmatched to any gene: 2. The CDR3 nucleotides are TGTGCCAGCAGCTTAGACAGGGAGGGCTACACCTTC. It encodes CASSLDREGYTF.

This rearrangement joins TRBV7-8 to TRBJ2-7; 10 bases match TRBD2. The CDR3 contains 15 residues. Germline V gives CDR1 SGHVS, CDR2 FQNEAQ. Germline trimming cut 1 base from V and 7 bases from J; bases unmatched to any gene: 7. The CDR3 protein is CASSLGSGRAKEQYF. The CDR3 region has the DNA TGTGCCAGCAGCTTAGGGAGCGGGAGGGCCAAGGAGCAGTACTTC.

The genes are TRBV5-1 and TRBJ1-1, with D unresolved. The length of the CDR3 is 12 residues. Germline V gives CDR1 SGHRS, CDR2 YFSETQ. Between the trimmed V and J ends, which lost 2 bases and 5 bases, there was a span of 7 bases. In nucleotides, the CDR3 is TGCGCCAGCAGCTTCTCGGGAACTGAAGCTTTCTTT. Translation: CASSFSGTEAFF.

The rearrangement uses TRBV27 and TRBJ2-1; TRBD2 matches 12 bases. Trimming at V came to 4 bases and at J to 10 bases, leaving 5 bases not matched to a gene. The CDR3 extends over 14 amino acids. CDR1 and CDR2 (germline): MNHEY, SMNVEV (reference sequence). The CDR3 coding sequence is TGTGCCAGCAGTTCCCTAGCGGGAGGGCGGGAGCAGTTCTTC. Its translation is CASSSLAGGREQFF.

This sequence joins TRBV6-5 and TRBJ2-7; D possibly corresponds to TRBD2 (5 bases). Germline V CDR1 and CDR2: MNHEY, SVGAGI. The length of the CDR3 is 15 residues. The V end lost 0 bases, the J end lost 3 bases, and 12 bases lay between the germline ends. CDR3 nucleotides: TGTGCCAGCAGTTACTCTGGTAGGGCGGGCTACGAGCAGTACTTC. Encoded protein: CASSYSGRAGYEQYF.

This clone was seen only once. This chain uses TRBV3-1 (or the pseudogene TRBV3-2) with TRBJ2-3, with 8 bases lining up with TRBD2. Germline loops: CDR1 LGHDT, CDR2 YNNKEL (reference sequence). The CDR3 spans 15 residues. V dropped 4 bases and J dropped 8; count of bases not matched to a gene: 11. The CDR3 region has the DNA TGTGCCAGCAGCCCCCTGCGGCGGGGGGCTAGTACGCAGTATTTT. Amino acids: CASSPLRRGASTQYF.

The rearrangement joins TRBV7-9 to TRBJ2-7; 8 bases fit TRBD2. The CDR3 totals 14 residues. The germline CDR1 and CDR2 sequences are SEHNR and FQNEAQ (reference sequence). V was clipped by 4 bases and J by 7 bases; unmatched bases: 9. The CDR3 DNA reads TGTGCCAGCAGCTCCGGAGCGGGAGCATGGGAGCAGTACTTC. Translating gives CASSSGAGAWEQYF.

V and J are TRBV5-1 and TRBJ2-1, with TRBD2 matching 7 bases. J gave up 6 bases and V 4 bases, and 10 bases lay outside the gene matches. Per germline, CDR1 SGHRS and CDR2 YFSETQ. The CDR3 extends over 15 amino acids. The DNA for the CDR3 is TGCGCCAGCAGCATACTCATAGCGGGCCCCAATGAGCAGTTCTTC. Translation gives CASSILIAGPNEQFF.

The chain joins TRBV30 to TRBJ2-1, with 10 bases fitting TRBD2. Germline V gene sequence: CDR1 GTSNPN, CDR2 SVGIG (reference sequence). V was pared by 0 bases and J by 7 bases, with 0 bases of the junction left unmatched. The CDR3 is made up of 13 amino acids. The CDR3 DNA is TGTGCCTGGAGTGTACTAGCGGGAAATGAGCAGTTCTTC. It codes for CAWSVLAGNEQFF.

CDR3 coding DNA: TGCGCCAGCAGCTTGGACGGGACAGGGAACACTGAAGCTTTCTTT. It is translated as CASSLDGTGNTEAFF. The chain combines TRBV5-1 with TRBJ1-1; 8 nucleotides match TRBD1. Germline trimming cut 0 bases from V and 1 base from J; bases unmatched to any gene: 2. Germline CDR1 reads SGHRS; CDR2 reads YFSETQ. This CDR3 region has 15 residues.

The V gene is TRBV20-1, the J gene TRBJ2-7; D not resolved. This CDR3 spans 11 amino acids. Germline loops: CDR1 DFQATT, CDR2 SNEGSKA (reference sequence). As DNA, the CDR3 is TGCAGCCAGGTCCTTGGCTACGAGCAGTACTTC. Its translation: CSQVLGYEQYF.

V and J are TRBV30 and TRBJ2-7, with TRBD1 matching 10 bases. This CDR3 contains 13 residues. Germline loops: CDR1 GTSNPN, CDR2 SVGIG (reference sequence). J lost 8 bases, V lost 6 bases, and 10 bases had no gene match. The CDR3: CACKGQGTPQQYF. The CDR3 bases are TGTGCCTGCAAGGGACAGGGGACCCCACAGCAGTACTTC.